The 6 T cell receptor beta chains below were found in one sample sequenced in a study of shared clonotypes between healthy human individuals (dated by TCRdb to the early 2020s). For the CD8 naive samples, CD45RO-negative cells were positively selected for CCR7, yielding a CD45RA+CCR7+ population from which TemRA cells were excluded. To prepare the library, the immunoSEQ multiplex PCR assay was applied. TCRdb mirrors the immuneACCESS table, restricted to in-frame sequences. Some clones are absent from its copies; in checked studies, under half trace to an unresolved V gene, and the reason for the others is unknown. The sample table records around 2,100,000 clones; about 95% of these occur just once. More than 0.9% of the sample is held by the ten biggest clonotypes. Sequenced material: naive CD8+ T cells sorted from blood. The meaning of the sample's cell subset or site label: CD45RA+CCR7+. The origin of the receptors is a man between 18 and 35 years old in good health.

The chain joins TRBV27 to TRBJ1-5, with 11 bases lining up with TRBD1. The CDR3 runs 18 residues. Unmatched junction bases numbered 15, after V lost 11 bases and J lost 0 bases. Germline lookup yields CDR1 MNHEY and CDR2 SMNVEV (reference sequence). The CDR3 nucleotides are TGTGCCTCGGCCACCGGGACAGGGGGAACCATTAGCAATCAGCCCCAGCATTTT. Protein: CASATGTGGTISNQPQHF.

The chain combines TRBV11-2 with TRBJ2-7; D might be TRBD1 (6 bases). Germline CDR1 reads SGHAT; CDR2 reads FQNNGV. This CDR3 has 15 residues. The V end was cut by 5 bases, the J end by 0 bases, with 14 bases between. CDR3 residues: CASSPVTGPSYEQYF. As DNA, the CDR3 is TGTGCCAGCAGCCCGGTGACAGGACCCTCCTACGAGCAGTACTTC.

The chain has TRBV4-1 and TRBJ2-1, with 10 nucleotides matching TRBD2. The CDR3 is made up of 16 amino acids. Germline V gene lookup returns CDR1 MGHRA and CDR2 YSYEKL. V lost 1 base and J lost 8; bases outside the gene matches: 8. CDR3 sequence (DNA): TGCGCCAGCAGCCAAGCCTCGAGCGGGGGGGGTTATGAGCAGTTCTTC. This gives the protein CASSQASSGGGYEQFF.

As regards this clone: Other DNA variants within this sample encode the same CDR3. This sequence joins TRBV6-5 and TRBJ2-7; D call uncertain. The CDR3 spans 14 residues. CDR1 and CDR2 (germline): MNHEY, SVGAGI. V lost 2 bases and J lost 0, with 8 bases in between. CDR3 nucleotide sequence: TGTGCCAGCAGTTACGTGGGGATCTCCTACGAGCAGTACTTC. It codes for CASSYVGISYEQYF.

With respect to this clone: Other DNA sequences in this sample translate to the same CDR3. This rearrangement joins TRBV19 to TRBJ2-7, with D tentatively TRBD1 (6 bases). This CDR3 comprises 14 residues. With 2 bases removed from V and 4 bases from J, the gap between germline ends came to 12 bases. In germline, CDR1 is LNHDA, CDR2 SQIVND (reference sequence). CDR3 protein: CASSISGTNYEQYF. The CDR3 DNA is TGTGCCAGTAGTATATCCGGGACAAATTACGAGCAGTACTTC.

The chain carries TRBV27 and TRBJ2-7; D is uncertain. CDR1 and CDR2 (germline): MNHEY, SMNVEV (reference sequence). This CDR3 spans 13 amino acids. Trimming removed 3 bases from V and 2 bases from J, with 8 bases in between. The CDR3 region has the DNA TGTGCCAGCAGTTTTCAGGATCCCTACGAGCAGTACTTC. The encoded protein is CASSFQDPYEQYF.